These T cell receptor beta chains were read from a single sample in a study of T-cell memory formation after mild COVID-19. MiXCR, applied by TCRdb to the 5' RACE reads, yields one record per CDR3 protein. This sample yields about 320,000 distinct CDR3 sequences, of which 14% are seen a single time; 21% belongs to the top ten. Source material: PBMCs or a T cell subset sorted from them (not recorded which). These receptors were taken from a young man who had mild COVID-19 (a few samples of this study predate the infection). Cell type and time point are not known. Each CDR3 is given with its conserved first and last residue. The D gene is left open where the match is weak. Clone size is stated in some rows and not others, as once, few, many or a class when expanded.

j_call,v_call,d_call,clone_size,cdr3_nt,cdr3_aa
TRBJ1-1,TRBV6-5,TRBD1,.,TGTGCCAGCAGAACAACTGGACAGGGAAAAGCTTTCTTT,CASRTTGQGKAFF
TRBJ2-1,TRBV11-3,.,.,TGTGCCAGCAGCTTAAGGCCTGCCACGCATGAGCAGTTCTTC,CASSLRPATHEQFF
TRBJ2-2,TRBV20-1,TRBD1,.,TGCAGTGTTAGATCCGGGACAGCGAACACCGGGGAGCTGTTTTTT,CSVRSGTANTGELFF
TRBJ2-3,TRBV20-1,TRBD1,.,TGCAGTGCTAGTAATCCACAGACAGGGGCAGATACGCAGTATTTT,CSASNPQTGADTQYF
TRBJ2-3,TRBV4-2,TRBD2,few,TGTGCCAGCAGCCCTGTCTTTAGCGGGGGCGCAGATACGCAGTATTTT,CASSPVFSGGADTQYF
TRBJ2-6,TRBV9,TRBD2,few,TGTGCCAGCAGCGCGGGGGGAGGGAACGTCCTGACTTTC,CASSAGGGNVLTF
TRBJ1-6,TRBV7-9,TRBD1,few,TGTGCCAGCAGCTCAGGACAGGGGATAACACCCCTCCACTTT,CASSSGQGITPLHF
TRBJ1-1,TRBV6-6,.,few,TGTGCCAGCAGCCCTGACTGGGGCGCTGAAGCTTTCTTT,CASSPDWGAEAFF
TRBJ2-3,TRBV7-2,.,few,TGTGCCAGCAGCCAGCGTAGAACCTCGGATACGCAGTATTTT,CASSQRRTSDTQYF
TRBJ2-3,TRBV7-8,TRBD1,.,TGTGCCAGCAGCTTGACAGGGGGCGGGGGATGGAACACAGATACGCAGTATTTT,CASSLTGGGGWNTDTQYF
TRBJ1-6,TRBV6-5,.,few,TGTGCCAGCAGTTACGGGGGGTTTGGTTCACCCCTCCACTTT,CASSYGGFGSPLHF
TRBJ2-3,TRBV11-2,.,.,TGTGCCAGCAGCTTAGGATTCACAGCTCCTCGGGGGCAGTATTTT,CASSLGFTAPRGQYF
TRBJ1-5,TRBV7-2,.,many,TGTGCCAGCAGCGCGACACGGGGCAATCAGCCCCAGCATTTT,CASSATRGNQPQHF
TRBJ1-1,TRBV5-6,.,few,TGTGCCAGCACCTTGCCCAGGAACACTGAAGCTTTCTTT,CASTLPRNTEAFF
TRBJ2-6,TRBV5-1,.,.,TGCGCCAGCAGCCGGGAGAGGGTCTCTGGGGCCAACGTCCTGACTTTC,CASSRERVSGANVLTF
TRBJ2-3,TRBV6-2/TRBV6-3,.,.,TGTGCCAGCACCCAGGAGGGGAGCGGCGCAGATACGCAGTATTTT,CASTQEGSGADTQYF
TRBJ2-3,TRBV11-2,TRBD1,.,TGTGCCAGCAGCCAGGACAGGGGGCTCGATACGCAGTATTTT,CASSQDRGLDTQYF
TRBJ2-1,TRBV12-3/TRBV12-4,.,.,TGTGCCAGCAGTATCAGGGTACGCGAGCAGTTCTTC,CASSIRVREQFF
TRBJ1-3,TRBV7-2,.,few,TGTGCCAGCAGCCCACGGGACCTGGGAGGAAACACCATATATTTT,CASSPRDLGGNTIYF
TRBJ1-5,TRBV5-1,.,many,TGCGCCAGCAGCTTGGGAGGGCCCAATCAGCCCCAGCATTTT,CASSLGGPNQPQHF
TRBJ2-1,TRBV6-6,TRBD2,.,TGTGCCAGCAGTCAACTAGCGGGGGGCCCCAATGAGCAGTTCTTC,CASSQLAGGPNEQFF
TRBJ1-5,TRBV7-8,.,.,TGTGCCAGCAGCTTTATGGGACGGACTTATAGCAATCAGCCCCAGCATTTT,CASSFMGRTYSNQPQHF
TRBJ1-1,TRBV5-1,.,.,TGCGCCAGCAGCTTCCGGGGCCATCAGAACACTGAAGCTTTCTTT,CASSFRGHQNTEAFF
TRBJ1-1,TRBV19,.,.,TGTGCCAGTAGTCTCCGCGCGGGGGGCACTGAAGCTTTCTTT,CASSLRAGGTEAFF
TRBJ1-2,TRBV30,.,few,TGTGCCTGGAACCGCCCCGGAGCTAACTATGGCTACACCTTC,CAWNRPGANYGYTF
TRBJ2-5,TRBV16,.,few,TGTGCCAGCAGCCAATCAGGAGGGTCCGGGACCCAGTACTTC,CASSQSGGSGTQYF
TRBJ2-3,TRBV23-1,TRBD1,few,TGCGCCAGCAGGCCCATCAGGGGGCCGGGCACAGATACGCAGTATTTT,CASRPIRGPGTDTQYF
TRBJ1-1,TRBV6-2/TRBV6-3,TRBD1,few,TGTGCCAGCGTACTGGGACAGGGGGATTTGAACACTGAAGCTTTCTTT,CASVLGQGDLNTEAFF
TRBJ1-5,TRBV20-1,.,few,TGCAGTGCTAGATGGGACGGCAATCAGCCCCAGCATTTT,CSARWDGNQPQHF
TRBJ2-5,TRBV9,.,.,TGTGCCAGCAGCGTAGCTTCGATAACTTCGTCCGGGACGACCTCGAGGGAGACCCAGTACTTC,CASSVASITSSGTTSRETQYF
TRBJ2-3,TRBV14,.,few,TGTGCCAGCAGCCTAGGGACGCTTACGCAGTATTTT,CASSLGTLTQYF
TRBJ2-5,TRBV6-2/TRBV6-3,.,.,TGTGCCAGCAGTTACGTTGGGAGGGAGACCCAGTACTTC,CASSYVGRETQYF
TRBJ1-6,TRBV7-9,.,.,TGTGCCAGCAGCTTACGGGGGCCTACGGGGTCACCCCTCCACTTT,CASSLRGPTGSPLHF
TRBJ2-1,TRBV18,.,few,TGTGCCAGCTCACCAAACGTGGATATAGGCAATGAGCAGTTCTTC,CASSPNVDIGNEQFF
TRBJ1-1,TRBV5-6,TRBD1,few,TGTGCCAGCAGCACGGGACAGGGGTTTGACACTGAAGCTTTCTTT,CASSTGQGFDTEAFF
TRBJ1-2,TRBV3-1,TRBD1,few,TGTGCCAGCAGCCATCTACAGGGGAGTGGGGGCTACACCTTC,CASSHLQGSGGYTF
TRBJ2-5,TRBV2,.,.,TGTGCCAGTACCGTGAGGGGGCCGGGAGGGGAGACCCAGTACTTC,CASTVRGPGGETQYF
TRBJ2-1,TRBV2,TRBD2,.,TGTGCCAGCAGGAGCGGGGGATATGAGCAGTTCTTC,CASRSGGYEQFF
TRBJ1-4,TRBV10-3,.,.,TGTGCCACTCGGGACACCAAGACGACTAATGAAAAACTGTTTTTT,CATRDTKTTNEKLFF
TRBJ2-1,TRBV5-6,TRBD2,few,TGTGCCAGCAGCGGCGGACTAGGCAATGAGCAGTTCTTC,CASSGGLGNEQFF
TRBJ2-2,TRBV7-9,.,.,TGTGCCAGCAGCTCCTTCTTCGGTACCGGGGAGCTGTTTTTT,CASSSFFGTGELFF
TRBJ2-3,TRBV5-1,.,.,TGCGCCAGCAGCGAGGCTTGGGTCGCAGATACGCAGTATTTT,CASSEAWVADTQYF
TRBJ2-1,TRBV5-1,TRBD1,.,TGCGCCAGCACCTTCCTCGGGACAGGGATCTACAATGAGCAGTTCTTC,CASTFLGTGIYNEQFF
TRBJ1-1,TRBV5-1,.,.,TGCGCCAGCAGCTTGGCCCCAGGGGTGCTGACTGAAGCTTTCTTT,CASSLAPGVLTEAFF
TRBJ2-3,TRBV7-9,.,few,TGTGCCAGCAGTCCATTGGCTAGCACAGATACGCAGTATTTT,CASSPLASTDTQYF
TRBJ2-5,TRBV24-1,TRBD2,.,TGTGCCACCAGTGACCCGGGACTAGGATTGGTCGGAGAGACCCAGTACTTC,CATSDPGLGLVGETQYF
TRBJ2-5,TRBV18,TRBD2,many,TGTGCCAGCTCACCGAAGGCCTACGTGGTAGCGGGGAAAGAGACCCAGTACTTC,CASSPKAYVVAGKETQYF
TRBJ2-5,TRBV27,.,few,TGTGCCAGCAGTTTAGTGGGGCGGCGTGGGGAGACCCAGTACTTC,CASSLVGRRGETQYF
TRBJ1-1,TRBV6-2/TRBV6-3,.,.,TGTGCCAGCAGTTACTCGACGAGGGGGACTGAAGCTTTCTTT,CASSYSTRGTEAFF
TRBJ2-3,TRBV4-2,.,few,TGTGCCAGCAGCCAAGATAGGGTCGGGGCGAGGGATACGCAGTATTTT,CASSQDRVGARDTQYF